This record concerns one T cell receptor (beta chain) sequence. What antigen it recognizes has not been identified. An approximately 2.3 ml peripheral blood sample was drawn into PAXgene tubes per donor and stored at -80°C. Total RNA was isolated from whole blood with the PAXgene blood miRNA kit on an automated QIAcube, without T cell sorting. Peripheral blood from monozygotic twin pairs, either concordant or discordant for inflammatory bowel disease, underwent deep TCRalpha and TCRbeta repertoire profiling that used unique molecular barcoding. Smoking habits were recorded for all twin pairs, and each individual was classified as a current, former or never smoker. The record originates from a study of monozygotic twins with inflammatory bowel disease (dated by TCRdb to about 2019). About the study as a whole: In total, 28 monozygotic twin pairs made up the full study: 19 Danish pairs, all IBD-discordant, plus nine German pairs, of which four were IBD-concordant and five were IBD-discordant. Disease-associated traits were sought mainly through comparisons between IBD patients and their genetically identical healthy co-twins within discordant pairs. Each individual had, on average, about 151 000 unique TCRalpha sequences and 181 000 unique TCRbeta sequences available for analysis. The paper as a whole reports these results and caveats: Repertoire similarity did not differ between concordant and discordant twins, possibly due to limited statistical power. The analysis was unable to tell different T cell subtypes apart. Compared with healthy twins, IBD patients shared fewer clonotypes with other individuals, and the difference was most pronounced in patients with signs of disease activity. IBD patients had lower TCRbeta repertoire diversity, measured by the inverse Simpson index, than their healthy co-twins. The results gave no support for a single strong signal or clonotype linked to IBD. Because patients were on differing immunosuppressive treatments, the repertoires may have picked up extra background noise and inter-individual variability.

Libraries came from 5' RACE. The input for every TCR library was 3,500 to 4,000 ng of total RNA. For each sample, cDNA was synthesized in eight separate reactions using SMARTScribe reverse transcriptase. During cDNA synthesis, unique molecular identifiers containing a 6-nucleotide sample barcode were introduced by template switching. TCRalpha and TCRbeta cDNA was amplified in two nested PCRs of about 17 and 10 cycles, and bead purification was carried out after each PCR. Before amplification, cDNA was treated with uracil DNA-glycosylase and purified using the QIAquick PCR purification kit. The second PCR added Illumina TruSeq-compatible adapters along with sample-specific barcodes. TapeStation and Qubit were used to check library quality and concentration, and 4.5 to 6.5 ng of each library was pooled. Pooled libraries were sequenced on an Illumina HiSeq2500 single-index Rapid Run with 2 x 100 bp reads and custom sequencing primers. The published analysis was carried out like this. MiGEC version 1.2.6 was used for UMI-based consensus assembly, which corrected PCR and sequencing errors. MiXCR version 2.1.1 handled V(D)J alignment, clonotype assembly and CDR3 extraction. Normalisation of gene usage, clonotype sharing and MAIT/NKT TCR abundance was achieved by analysing the top 1000, 10 000 and 20 000 clonotypes per sample. Diversity was computed as the inverse Simpson index with the vegan R package after downsampling to 27 000 UMIs. Statistical testing used paired Mann-Whitney U tests on the discordant twin pairs and applied Benjamini-Hochberg correction for multiple testing. TCRdb reprocessed the reads, and each CDR3 protein sequence is entered once, without DNA. The authors' filters were not applied to this entry. This sample's table contains about 450,000 distinct CDR3 sequences. About 2.6% of the sample rests with the top ten.

The germline V gene (reference sequence) yields LGHDT for CDR1 and YNNKEL for CDR2. Reading from cysteine to phenylalanine, the CDR3 counts 13 amino acids. The DNA is unrecorded. The receptor was isolated from a human donor with ulcerative colitis or Crohn's disease, or a healthy co-twin of an affected twin (not recorded which). Sequenced sample: blood. The sequence is built from TRBV3-1 and TRBJ2-1. The CDR3 protein sequence reads: CASSPIVGNEQFF.